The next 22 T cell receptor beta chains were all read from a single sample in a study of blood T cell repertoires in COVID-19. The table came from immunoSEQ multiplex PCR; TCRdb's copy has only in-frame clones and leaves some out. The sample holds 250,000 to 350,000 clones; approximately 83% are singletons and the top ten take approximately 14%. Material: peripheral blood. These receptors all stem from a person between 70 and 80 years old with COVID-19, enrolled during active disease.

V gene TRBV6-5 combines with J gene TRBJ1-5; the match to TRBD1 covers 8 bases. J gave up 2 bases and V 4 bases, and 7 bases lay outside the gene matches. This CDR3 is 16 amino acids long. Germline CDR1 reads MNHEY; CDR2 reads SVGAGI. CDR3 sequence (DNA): TGTGCCAGCAGTTCCCAGGGGGCTGGTGGCAATCAGCCCCAGCATTTT. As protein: CASSSQGAGGNQPQHF.

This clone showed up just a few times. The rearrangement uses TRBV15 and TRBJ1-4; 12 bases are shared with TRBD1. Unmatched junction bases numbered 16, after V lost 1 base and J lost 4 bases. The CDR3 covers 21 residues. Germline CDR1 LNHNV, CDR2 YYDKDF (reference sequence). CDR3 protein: CATSRAGVGTGGPSHNEKLFF. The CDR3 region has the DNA TGTGCCACCAGCAGAGCGGGAGTAGGGACAGGGGGCCCTAGCCATAATGAAAAACTGTTTTTT.

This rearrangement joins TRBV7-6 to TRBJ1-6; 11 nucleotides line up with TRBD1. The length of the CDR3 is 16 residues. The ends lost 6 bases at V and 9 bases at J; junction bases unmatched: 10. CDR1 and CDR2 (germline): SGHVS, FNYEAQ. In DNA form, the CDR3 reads TGTGCCAGCAGTTATGGACAGGGGGCATTGGGTTCACCCCTCCACTTT. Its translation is CASSYGQGALGSPLHF.

CDR3 in amino acids: CASSMHNRDQPQHF. In nucleotides, the CDR3 is TGTGCCAGTAGTATGCATAACAGGGATCAGCCCCAGCATTTT. The chain has TRBV19 and TRBJ1-5; D may be TRBD1 (6 bases). The CDR3 loop spans 14 amino acids. V was shortened by 3 bases and J by 5 bases, with 11 bases between the two germline ends. Germline V lookup: CDR1 LNHDA, CDR2 SQIVND (reference sequence).

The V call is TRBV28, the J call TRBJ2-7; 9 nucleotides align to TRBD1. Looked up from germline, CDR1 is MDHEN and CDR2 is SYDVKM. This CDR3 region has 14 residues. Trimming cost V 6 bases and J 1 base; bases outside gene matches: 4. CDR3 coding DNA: TGTGCCAGCAGGCGCGGGACAGGGTCCTACGAGCAGTACTTC. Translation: CASRRGTGSYEQYF.

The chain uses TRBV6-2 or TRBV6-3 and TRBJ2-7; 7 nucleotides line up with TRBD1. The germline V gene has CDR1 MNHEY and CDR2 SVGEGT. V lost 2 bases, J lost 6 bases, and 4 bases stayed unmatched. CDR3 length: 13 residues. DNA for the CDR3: TGTGCCAGCAGTTACACGACAGGGACCGAGCAGTACTTC. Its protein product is CASSYTTGTEQYF.

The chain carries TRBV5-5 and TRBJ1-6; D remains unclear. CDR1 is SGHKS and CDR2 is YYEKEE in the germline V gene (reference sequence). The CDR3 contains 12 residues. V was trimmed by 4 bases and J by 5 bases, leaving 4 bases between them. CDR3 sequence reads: CASSPNNSPLHF. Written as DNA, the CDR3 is TGTGCCAGCAGCCCTAATAATTCACCCCTCCACTTT.

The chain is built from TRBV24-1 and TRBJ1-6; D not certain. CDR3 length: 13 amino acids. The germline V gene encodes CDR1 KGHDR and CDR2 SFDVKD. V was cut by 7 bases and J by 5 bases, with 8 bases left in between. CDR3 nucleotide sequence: TGTGCCACCAGCCTTACAGATAATTCACCCCTCCACTTT. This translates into CATSLTDNSPLHF.

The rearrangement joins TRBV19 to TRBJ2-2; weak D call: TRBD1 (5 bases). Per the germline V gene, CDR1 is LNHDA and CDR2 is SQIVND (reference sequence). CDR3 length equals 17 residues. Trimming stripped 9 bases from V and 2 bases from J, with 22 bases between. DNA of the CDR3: TGTGCCAGCACAGGATCGGCCTCTACCCGAAACACCGGGGAGCTGTTTTTT. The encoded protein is CASTGSASTRNTGELFF.

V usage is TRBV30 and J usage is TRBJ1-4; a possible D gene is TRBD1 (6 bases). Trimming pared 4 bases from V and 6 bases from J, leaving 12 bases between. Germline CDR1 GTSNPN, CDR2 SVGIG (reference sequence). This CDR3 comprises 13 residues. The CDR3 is CAWNTGGYEKLFF. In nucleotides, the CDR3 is TGTGCCTGGAATACTGGGGGCTATGAAAAACTGTTTTTT. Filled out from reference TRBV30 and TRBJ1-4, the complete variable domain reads SQTIHQWPATLVQPVGSPLSLECTVEGTSNPNLYWYRQAAGRGLQLLFYSVGIGQISSEVPQNLSASRPQDRQFILSSKKLLLSDSGFYLCAWNTGGYEKLFFGSGTQLSVL.

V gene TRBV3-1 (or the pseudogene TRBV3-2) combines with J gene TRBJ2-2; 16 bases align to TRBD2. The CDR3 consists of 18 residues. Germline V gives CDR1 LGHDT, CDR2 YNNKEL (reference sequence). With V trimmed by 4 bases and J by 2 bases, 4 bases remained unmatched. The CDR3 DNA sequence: TGTGCCAGCAGCCCCGGGACTAGCGGGGGGGCCAACACCGGGGAGCTGTTTTTT. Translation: CASSPGTSGGANTGELFF.

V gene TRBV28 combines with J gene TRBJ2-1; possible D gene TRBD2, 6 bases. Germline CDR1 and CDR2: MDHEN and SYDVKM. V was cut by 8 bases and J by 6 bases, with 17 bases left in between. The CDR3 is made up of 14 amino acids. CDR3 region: CASGETRRVNEQFF. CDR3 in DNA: TGTGCCAGCGGGGAGACTAGACGGGTCAATGAGCAGTTCTTC.

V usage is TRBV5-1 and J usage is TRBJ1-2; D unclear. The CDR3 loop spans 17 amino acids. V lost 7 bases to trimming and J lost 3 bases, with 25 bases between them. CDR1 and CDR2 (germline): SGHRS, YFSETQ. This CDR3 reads CASGVDSGSNRHYGYTF. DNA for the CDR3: TGCGCCAGCGGCGTGGATAGCGGGAGTAATAGGCACTATGGCTACACCTTC.

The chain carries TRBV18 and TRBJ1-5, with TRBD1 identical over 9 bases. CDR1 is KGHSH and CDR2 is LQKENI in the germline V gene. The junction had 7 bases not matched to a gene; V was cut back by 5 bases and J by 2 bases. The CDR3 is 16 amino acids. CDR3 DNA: TGTGCCAGCTCATCAACACAGGGGGCAGGCAATCAGCCCCAGCATTTT. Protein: CASSSTQGAGNQPQHF.

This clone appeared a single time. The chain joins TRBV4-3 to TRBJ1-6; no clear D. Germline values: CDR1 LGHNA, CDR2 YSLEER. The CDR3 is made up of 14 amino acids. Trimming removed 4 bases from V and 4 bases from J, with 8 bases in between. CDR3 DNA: TGCGCCAGCAGCCCGGGATATTATAATTCACCCCTCCACTTT. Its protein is CASSPGYYNSPLHF.

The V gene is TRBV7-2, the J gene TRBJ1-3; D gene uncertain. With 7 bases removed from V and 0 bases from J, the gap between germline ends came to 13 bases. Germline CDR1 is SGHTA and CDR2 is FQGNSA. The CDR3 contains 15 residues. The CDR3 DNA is TGTGCCAGCATCAAAACATTAAACTCTGGAAACACCATATATTTT. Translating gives CASIKTLNSGNTIYF.

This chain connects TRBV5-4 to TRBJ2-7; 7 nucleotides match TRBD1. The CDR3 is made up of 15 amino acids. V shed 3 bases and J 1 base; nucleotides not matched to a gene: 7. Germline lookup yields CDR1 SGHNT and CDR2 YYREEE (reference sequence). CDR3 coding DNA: TGTGCCAGCAGCTCCACGGGACAGAAATCCTACGAGCAGTACTTC. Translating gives CASSSTGQKSYEQYF.

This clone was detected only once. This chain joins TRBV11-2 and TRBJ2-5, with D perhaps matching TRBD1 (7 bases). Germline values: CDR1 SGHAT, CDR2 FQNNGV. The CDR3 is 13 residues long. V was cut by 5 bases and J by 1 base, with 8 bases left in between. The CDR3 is CASSQGGQETQYF. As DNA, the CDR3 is TGTGCCAGCAGCCAGGGGGGCCAAGAGACCCAGTACTTC.

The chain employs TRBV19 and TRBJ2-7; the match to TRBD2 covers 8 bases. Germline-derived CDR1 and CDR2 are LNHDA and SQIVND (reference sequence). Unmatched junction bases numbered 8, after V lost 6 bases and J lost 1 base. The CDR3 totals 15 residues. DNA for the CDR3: TGTGCCAGTAGCCCTGCGGGGGGCCCTTCCTACGAGCAGTACTTC. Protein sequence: CASSPAGGPSYEQYF. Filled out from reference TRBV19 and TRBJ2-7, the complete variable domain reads DGGITQSPKYLFRKEGQNVTLSCEQNLNHDAMYWYRQDPGQGLRLIYYSQIVNDFQKGDIAEGYSVSREKKESFPLTVTSAQKNPTAFYLCASSPAGGPSYEQYFGPGTRLTVT.

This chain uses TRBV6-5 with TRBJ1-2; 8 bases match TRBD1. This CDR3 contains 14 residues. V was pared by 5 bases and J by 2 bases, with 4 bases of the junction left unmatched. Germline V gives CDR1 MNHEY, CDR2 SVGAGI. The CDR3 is CASSKQGVNYGYTF. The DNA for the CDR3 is TGTGCCAGCAGTAAACAGGGGGTGAACTATGGCTACACCTTC.

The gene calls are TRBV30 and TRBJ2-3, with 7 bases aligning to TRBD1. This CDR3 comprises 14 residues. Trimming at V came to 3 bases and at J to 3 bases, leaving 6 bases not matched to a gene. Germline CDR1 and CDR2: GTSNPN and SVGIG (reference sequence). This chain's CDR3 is CAWSTGQVTDTQYF. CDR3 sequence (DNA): TGTGCCTGGAGCACAGGACAGGTAACAGATACGCAGTATTTT.

The CDR3 bases are TGTGCCAGTAGTTTCTGGGACAGCAACACTGAAGCTTTCTTT. Translating it yields CASSFWDSNTEAFF. The rearrangement links TRBV19 to TRBJ1-1, with 7 positions matching TRBD1. Germline CDR1 is LNHDA and CDR2 is SQIVND (reference sequence). This CDR3 is built from 14 residues. Losses at the gene ends were 5 bases for V and 2 bases for J; bases not matched to a gene: 5.